Shown below are 18 T cell receptor beta chains from a single sample sequenced in a study of PD-1 blockade in classical Hodgkin lymphoma. TCRdb keeps only in-frame clones here, not all; method: immunoSEQ multiplex PCR. The sample has under 35,000 clones, roughly 76% seen once. Described time point: cycle 4 day 1 (C4D1), after 6 weeks of nivolumab. After autologous stem cell transplantation all patients relapsed, and prior brentuximab vedotin exposure differed between cohorts. The source material was peripheral blood mononuclear cells (PBMCs), sampled before the fourth cycle of nivolumab. These TCRs come from a human donor with classical Hodgkin lymphoma.

The chain recombines TRBV5-1 with TRBJ2-7; 7 bases map to TRBD1. The CDR3 extends over 13 amino acids. The V gene end was trimmed by 5 bases and the J gene end by 0 bases; junction bases not matched to a gene: 2. Germline-derived CDR1 and CDR2 are SGHRS and YFSETQ. CDR3 sequence: CASSWDSSYEQYF. CDR3 bases: TGCGCCAGCAGTTGGGACAGCTCCTACGAGCAGTACTTC.

V gene TRBV4-1 combines with J gene TRBJ2-2; TRBD1 is a possible D gene (5 bases). The CDR3 has 16 amino acids. The germline V and J ends were trimmed by 0 bases and 2 bases, with 10 bases remaining between them. Germline V gene data show CDR1 as MGHRA and CDR2 as YSYEKL. Here the CDR3 reads CASSQERQFNTGELFF. Here the CDR3 DNA reads TGCGCCAGCAGCCAAGAACGACAGTTTAACACCGGGGAGCTGTTTTTT.

The chain recombines TRBV5-6 with TRBJ2-5; TRBD1 might be the D (6 bases). The CDR3 extends over 15 amino acids. The germline V and J ends were trimmed by 4 bases and 2 bases, with 15 bases remaining between them. Germline loops: CDR1 SGHDT, CDR2 YYEEEE. CDR3 sequence: CASSHGQFGQETQYF. CDR3 sequence (DNA): TGTGCCAGCAGCCACGGACAGTTCGGTCAAGAGACCCAGTACTTC.

The rearrangement uses TRBV6-6 and TRBJ2-1, with 9 bases identical to TRBD1. The CDR3 spans 15 residues. Trimming removed 7 bases from V and 7 bases from J; junction bases left unmatched: 11. From germline, CDR1 is MNHNY and CDR2 SVGAGI (reference sequence). As DNA, the CDR3 is TGTGCCAGCACGCCCCGGGACAGGGCGGGGAATGAGCAGTTCTTC. Translated, it gives CASTPRDRAGNEQFF.

V gene TRBV29-1 combines with J gene TRBJ2-1; tentatively, D is TRBD2 (5 bases). CDR1 and CDR2 from the germline V gene are SQVTM and ANQGSEA. The V end lost 0 bases, the J end lost 4 bases, and 19 bases lay between the germline ends. The CDR3 consists of 17 residues. The CDR3 DNA reads as TGCAGCGTTGAAGACCCCATGCGGAACCGGAGGTACAATGAGCAGTTCTTC. Translating it yields CSVEDPMRNRRYNEQFF.

V is TRBV30 and J is TRBJ1-5; 7 bases agree with TRBD1. J gave up 2 bases and V 2 bases, and 6 bases lay outside the gene matches. The CDR3 has 15 residues. CDR1 and CDR2 from the germline V gene are GTSNPN and SVGIG (reference sequence). The CDR3 nucleotides are TGTGCCTGGAGTAAGGGGGCTAGCGGCAATCAGCCCCAGCATTTT. Its translation: CAWSKGASGNQPQHF.

V is TRBV5-1 and J is TRBJ1-1; D not resolved. CDR1 SGHRS and CDR2 YFSETQ come from the germline V gene. Trimming cost V 2 bases and J 0 bases, with 8 bases left between them. The CDR3 runs 14 residues. CDR3 residues: CASSFVDVNTEAFF. The CDR3 DNA is TGCGCCAGCAGCTTTGTGGACGTGAACACTGAAGCTTTCTTT. Supplemented by reference TRBV5-1 and TRBJ1-1, the full variable domain reads KAGVTQTPRYLIKTRGQQVTLSCSPISGHRSVSWYQQTPGQGLQFLFEYFSETQRNKGNFPGRFSGRQFSNSRSEMNVSTLELGDSALYLCASSFVDVNTEAFFGQGTRLTVV.

The V gene is TRBV30, the J gene TRBJ1-1; D not certain. The CDR3 runs 15 residues. V lost 0 bases and J 1 base, leaving 12 bases between the germline ends. From germline, CDR1 is GTSNPN and CDR2 SVGIG (reference sequence). CDR3 sequence (DNA): TGTGCCTGGAGTGTCGTAGCGGGAGAGAACACTGAAGCTTTCTTT. Its translation is CAWSVVAGENTEAFF.

The CDR3 DNA sequence: TGCAGCGTTGAAGATCTAACAGCGGGAGGTTACAATGAGCAGTTCTTC. Residues: CSVEDLTAGGYNEQFF. The chain links TRBV29-1 to TRBJ2-1; 9 nucleotides match TRBD2. Trimming took 0 bases from V and 4 from J; bases not matched to a gene: 7. There are 16 residues in the CDR3. Germline CDR1 and CDR2: SQVTM and ANQGSEA.

This chain uses TRBV10-3 with TRBJ1-5; unclear D gene. Germline V lookup: CDR1 ENHRY, CDR2 SYGVKD. Trimming cost V 3 bases and J 1 base, with 10 bases left between them. This CDR3 is built from 15 residues. In DNA, the CDR3 is TGTGCCATCAGTGAAGGTGACAAAAGCAATCAGCCCCAGCATTTT. As protein: CAISEGDKSNQPQHF.

Only a few counts were recorded for this clone. The CDR3 DNA follows: TGTGCCAGCAGCTTACGGGAGGGATTGAACACTGAAGCTTTCTTT. It encodes CASSLREGLNTEAFF. The V and J genes are TRBV7-8 and TRBJ1-1; no reliable D call. The germline V gene has CDR1 SGHVS and CDR2 FQNEAQ. The CDR3 is 15 amino acids. Trimming left V 2 bases short and J 0 bases short, with 10 bases between. Filled out from reference TRBV7-8 and TRBJ1-1, the complete variable domain reads GAGVSQSPRYKVAKRGQDVALRCDPISGHVSLFWYQQALGQGPEFLTYFQNEAQLDKSGLPSDRFFAERPEGSVSTLKIQRTQQEDSAVYLCASSLREGLNTEAFFGQGTRLTVV.

This chain joins TRBV6-1 and TRBJ2-7; TRBD2 might be the D (6 bases). CDR1 and CDR2 from the germline V gene are MNHNS and SASEGT. V dropped 6 bases and J dropped 0 bases, with 12 bases sitting between them. This CDR3 has 14 residues. The CDR3 sequence is CASRGTQSSYEQYF. The CDR3 DNA follows: TGTGCCAGCAGAGGGACTCAGAGCTCCTACGAGCAGTACTTC.

By its share, this clone is medium-sized. The V and J genes are TRBV6-5 and TRBJ2-2; 11 positions agree with TRBD2. V trimming: 5 bases; J trimming: 3 bases; junction bases outside the gene matches: 2. Germline assignment: CDR1 MNHEY and CDR2 SVGAGI. CDR3 size: 15 residues. CDR3 protein: CASSIAGGDTGELFF. The CDR3 nucleotides read TGTGCCAGCAGTATAGCGGGGGGGGACACCGGGGAGCTGTTTTTT.

DNA for the CDR3: TGTGCCAGCAGTAAGGCCTACGAGCAGTACTTC. Translating gives CASSKAYEQYF. The chain uses TRBV6-1 and TRBJ2-7; D unclear. Germline V CDR1 and CDR2: MNHNS, SASEGT. CDR3 length: 11 residues. V was trimmed by 5 bases and J by 2 bases, leaving 4 bases between them.

This clone was detected only once. This chain links TRBV7-3 with TRBJ2-1; 7 bases are a match to TRBD1. Germline V CDR1 and CDR2: SGHTA, FQGTGA. V shed 0 bases and J 3 bases; nucleotides not matched to a gene: 2. The CDR3 sequence is 15 residues long. As DNA, the CDR3 is TGTGCCAGCAGCTTAACAGGGGGCGACTACAATGAGCAGTTCTTC. This sequence encodes CASSLTGGDYNEQFF.

The rearrangement joins TRBV27 to TRBJ1-1; tentative D call: TRBD1 (6 bases). CDR1 and CDR2 from the germline V gene are MNHEY and SMNVEV (reference sequence). This CDR3 region has 13 residues. V was cut by 1 base and J by 5 bases, with 8 bases left in between. The CDR3 DNA sequence: TGTGCCAGCAGTTTATATCAGGGGACTGAAGCTTTCTTT. It encodes CASSLYQGTEAFF.

This chain uses TRBV19 with TRBJ1-2; D not certain. CDR3 length: 14 amino acids. The V and J ends lost 5 bases and 0 bases respectively, with 10 bases between them. Germline assignment: CDR1 LNHDA and CDR2 SQIVND (reference sequence). The CDR3 DNA is TGTGCCAGTAGTCGGCTGCTATCTAACTATGGCTACACCTTC. Its translation is CASSRLLSNYGYTF.

The chain uses TRBV7-9 and TRBJ2-5; maybe TRBD2 (5 bases). The end of the DNA is better explained by TRBJ2-7, so the J call may be wrong. The CDR3 is 15 residues long. CDR1 SEHNR and CDR2 FQNEAQ come from the germline V gene (reference sequence). CDR3 in amino acids: CASTPRSGSSYEQYF. DNA for the CDR3: TGTGCCAGCACCCCCCGGAGCGGATCCTCCTACGAGCAGTACTTC.